A single sample gave rise to the 26 T cell receptor beta chains below, sequenced in a study of early T cells in non-severe SARS-CoV-2 infection. Via MiXCR, TCRdb re-called the 5' RACE reads, giving one row per CDR3 protein. Among 28,000 or so distinct CDR3 sequences listed, about 3.9% were seen once. Source material: whole blood. These receptors all stem from an adult who was a healthcare worker with PCR-confirmed SARS-CoV-2 infection or an uninfected control (not recorded which).

This clonotype was recorded many times. The chain has TRBV18 and TRBJ2-2; 12 bases agree with TRBD2. Germline V lookup: CDR1 KGHSH, CDR2 LQKENI. The ends lost 6 bases at V and 5 bases at J; junction bases unmatched: 7. The CDR3 has 16 residues. CDR3 residues: CASSPELAGGTGELFF. The CDR3 region has the DNA TGTGCCAGCTCTCCCGAACTAGCGGGAGGAACCGGGGAGCTGTTTTTT.

In its sample, this clonotype was seen many times. The rearrangement joins TRBV4-3 to TRBJ2-5; a possible D gene is TRBD2 (6 bases). This CDR3 has 15 amino acids. The V end was cut by 0 bases, the J end by 2 bases, with 10 bases between. Germline V gene lookup returns CDR1 LGHNA and CDR2 YSLEER. CDR3 sequence: CASSQDRGLQETQYF. For the CDR3, the DNA is TGCGCCAGCAGCCAAGATAGGGGACTGCAAGAGACCCAGTACTTC.

This clonotype was observed a few times. The junction differs from germline at one of its ends, possibly a read error. In DNA form, the CDR3 reads TGCGCCAGCAGACAAACGACTAGCGGGGGCTTGGACTTC. Its translation is CASRQTTSGGLDF. The chain is built from TRBV4-1 and TRBJ2-4, with 12 positions matching TRBD2. The CDR3 is made up of 13 amino acids. The germline V gene encodes CDR1 MGHRA and CDR2 YSYEKL.

This clonotype has more than one count but fewer than ten. The chain couples TRBV28 to TRBJ2-3; D possibly corresponds to TRBD2 (7 bases). The CDR3 length is 17 residues. Germline CDR1 is MDHEN and CDR2 is SYDVKM. V was clipped by 3 bases and J by 2 bases, with 18 bases between them. The CDR3 DNA reads TGTGCCAGCAGTTTGGAGATCCGGGGGGCAAACACAGATACGCAGTATTTT. It translates to CASSLEIRGANTDTQYF.

This clonotype has a count of ten or more. The chain links TRBV29-1 to TRBJ2-7; a possible D gene is TRBD2 (6 bases). CDR1 is SQVTM and CDR2 is ANQGSEA in the germline V gene. Trimming cost V 6 bases and J 0 bases, with 21 bases left between them. The CDR3 is 16 amino acids. CDR3 DNA sequence: TGCAGCGTGTCTGGCCGCCGGGAGCTGAGCTCCTACGAGCAGTACTTC. Encoded protein: CSVSGRRELSSYEQYF.

This clonotype has ten or more counts. This chain uses TRBV7-2 with TRBJ2-2; 12 bases agree with TRBD2. Germline CDR1 reads SGHTA; CDR2 reads FQGNSA. V was clipped by 5 bases and J by 2 bases; unmatched bases: 6. The CDR3 runs to 17 residues. Here the CDR3 DNA reads TGTGCCAGCAGCCGCCTAGCGGGAGGGGCAAACACCGGGGAGCTGTTTTTT. Translating it yields CASSRLAGGANTGELFF.

This clonotype was seen many times. The rearrangement links TRBV6-2 or TRBV6-3 to TRBJ2-3; TRBD2 matches 10 bases. J gave up 5 bases and V 5 bases, and 4 bases lay outside the gene matches. The CDR3 is 14 residues long. Germline V gene sequence: CDR1 MNHEY, CDR2 SVGEGT. DNA of the CDR3: TGTGCCAGCAGTAGCGGGGGGGGAATAGATACGCAGTATTTT. The encoded protein is CASSSGGGIDTQYF.

This clonotype was recorded a few times. The V gene is TRBV3-2, the J gene TRBJ1-4. TRBV3-2 is termed a pseudogene. The CDR3 sequence is 13 residues long. CDR3 residues: CASSQVGGEKLFF. The CDR3 DNA is TGTGCCAGCAGCCAAGTGGGAGGCGAAAAACTGTTTTTT.

At least ten counts were recorded for this clonotype. The chain has TRBV19 and TRBJ1-2; no clear D gene. This CDR3 contains 13 residues. Germline V gives CDR1 LNHDA, CDR2 SQIVND (reference sequence). Trimming shortened V by 7 bases and J by 4 bases, and 13 bases separated the two germline ends. The CDR3 DNA is TGTGCCAGTATACCTGGGAACACCTATGGCTACACCTTC. It yields the protein CASIPGNTYGYTF.

This clonotype was counted at least ten times. The rearrangement uses TRBV2 and TRBJ2-7, with 7 bases matching TRBD2. The CDR3 length is 16 residues. In germline, CDR1 is SNHLY, CDR2 FYNNEI. V shed 0 bases and J 3 bases; nucleotides not matched to a gene: 8. The chain's CDR3 is CASSEARQGLLYEQYF. In DNA form, the CDR3 reads TGTGCCAGCAGTGAAGCGCGGCAGGGACTACTCTACGAGCAGTACTTC.

In this sample, this clonotype turned up a few times. V is TRBV29-1 and J is TRBJ2-7; 7 nucleotides match TRBD2. J lost 3 bases, V lost 3 bases, and 2 bases had no gene match. Germline values: CDR1 SQVTM, CDR2 ANQGSEA. The CDR3 consists of 12 residues. The CDR3: CSVDTSDYEQYF. The CDR3, as DNA: TGCAGCGTTGACACTAGCGACTACGAGCAGTACTTC.

This clonotype was counted ten times or more. The V gene is TRBV6-4, the J gene TRBJ2-2, with 9 positions matching TRBD1. CDR3 length: 14 residues. V was clipped by 6 bases and J by 4 bases; unmatched bases: 3. CDR1 is MRHNA, CDR2 SNTAGT, per germline. The DNA of the CDR3 is TGTGCCAGCAGCCGGGACAGGGCCACCGGGGAGCTGTTTTTT. This encodes CASSRDRATGELFF.

This clonotype showed up many times. The rearrangement links TRBV11-2 to TRBJ2-5; D unresolved. CDR1 and CDR2 (germline): SGHAT, FQNNGV. Trimming took off 3 bases at V and 5 bases at J, with 10 bases between the two ends. The CDR3 runs to 13 residues. The CDR3 sequence is CASSFETPETQYF. The CDR3 region has the DNA TGTGCCAGCAGCTTTGAAACCCCGGAGACCCAGTACTTC.

Written as DNA, the CDR3 is TGTGCCTGGAAGGATGGGGGGGCCCTCTACGAGCAGTACTTC. Encoded protein: CAWKDGGALYEQYF. The chain combines TRBV30 with TRBJ2-7, with a tentative D call TRBD2 (7 bases). V lost 4 bases, J lost 3 bases, and 16 bases lay in between. Germline CDR1 and CDR2: GTSNPN and SVGIG (reference sequence). The CDR3 has 14 residues.

This clonotype was seen at least ten times. CDR3 region: CASSFPKETQYF. The CDR3 DNA reads TGTGCCAGCAGTTTTCCCAAAGAGACCCAGTACTTC. The chain is built from TRBV12-3 or TRBV12-4 and TRBJ2-5; no clear D. Trimming took 3 bases from V and 3 from J, leaving 5 bases between them. The CDR3 has 12 residues.

The table lists this clonotype with many counts. V is TRBV14 and J is TRBJ2-5, with D perhaps being TRBD1 or TRBD2 (6 bases each). This CDR3 is 15 amino acids long. V shed 4 bases and J shed 1 base, with 13 bases lying between them. CDR1 and CDR2 from the germline V gene are SGHDN and FVKESK. CDR3 DNA sequence: TGTGCCAGCAGCCCCGGGGGCAGGGTCCAAGAGACCCAGTACTTC. Translation gives CASSPGGRVQETQYF.

This clonotype was seen a few times. The V gene is TRBV6-5, the J gene TRBJ2-7; 7 nucleotides line up with TRBD2. Germline lookup yields CDR1 MNHEY and CDR2 SVGAGI. V lost 8 bases, J lost 6 bases, and 10 bases stayed unmatched. The CDR3 loop spans 13 amino acids. The CDR3 loop reads CASGSAGVLEQYF. CDR3 sequence (DNA): TGTGCCAGCGGGAGCGCGGGAGTTCTCGAGCAGTACTTC.

This clonotype was found many times. This chain joins TRBV4-1 and TRBJ2-5; D is possibly TRBD1 or TRBD2 (5 bases each). Trimming left V 0 bases short and J 1 base short, with 6 bases between. The CDR3 contains 14 residues. Germline values: CDR1 MGHRA, CDR2 YSYEKL. In DNA, the CDR3 is TGCGCCAGCAGCCAAGAAGGGACCCAAGAGACCCAGTACTTC. This codes for CASSQEGTQETQYF.

This clonotype was counted many times. In nucleotides, the CDR3 is TGTGCCAGCAGTTTATCACAGGGGTTGCTCTACGAGCAGTACTTC. Translation: CASSLSQGLLYEQYF. The V gene is TRBV28, the J gene TRBJ2-7, with 7 bases fitting TRBD1. This CDR3 region has 15 residues. Unmatched junction bases numbered 6, after V lost 1 base and J lost 3 bases. CDR1 and CDR2 (germline): MDHEN, SYDVKM.

This clonotype was counted ten times or more. The chain employs TRBV5-1 and TRBJ2-7; weak D call: TRBD2 (6 bases). Trimming took 1 base from V and 2 from J, leaving 19 bases between them. Germline V gene sequence: CDR1 SGHRS, CDR2 YFSETQ. The CDR3 contains 17 residues. The CDR3 loop reads CASSLLGDGGSPYEQYF. Written as DNA, the CDR3 is TGCGCCAGCAGCTTGTTGGGTGACGGGGGAAGTCCCTACGAGCAGTACTTC.

This clonotype has a count of ten or more. The chain carries TRBV6-2 or TRBV6-3 and TRBJ2-1; D ambiguous. CDR3 size: 15 residues. Germline V gives CDR1 MNHEY, CDR2 SVGEGT. V dropped 5 bases and J dropped 2 bases, with 13 bases sitting between them. CDR3 in amino acids: CASSQTPVAYNEQFF. As DNA, the CDR3 is TGTGCCAGCAGTCAAACCCCAGTCGCCTACAATGAGCAGTTCTTC.

This clonotype was seen ten or more times. CDR3 bases: TGTGCCAGCTCACCACCCGGGACAGGAGGCTCTGGAAACACCATATATTTT. This sequence encodes CASSPPGTGGSGNTIYF. The V call is TRBV18, the J call TRBJ1-3, with 8 bases that match TRBD1. V dropped 0 bases and J dropped 0; count of bases not matched to a gene: 4. Germline lookup yields CDR1 KGHSH and CDR2 LQKENI. The CDR3 loop spans 17 amino acids.

The chain links TRBV7-2 to TRBJ2-3; no clear D. V lost 2 bases and J lost 1, with 7 bases in between. Per germline, CDR1 SGHTA and CDR2 FQGNSA. The CDR3 loop spans 14 amino acids. CDR3: CASSLLGGTDTQYF. For the CDR3, the DNA is TGTGCCAGCAGCTTACTAGGCGGCACAGATACGCAGTATTTT.

This clonotype has ten or more counts. The genes are TRBV5-1 and TRBJ1-6, with D hard to call. CDR1 and CDR2 (germline): SGHRS, YFSETQ. The V and J ends lost 0 bases and 0 bases respectively, with 1 base between them. The CDR3 runs to 14 residues. Here the CDR3 reads CASSLDSYNSPLHF. DNA of the CDR3: TGCGCCAGCAGCTTGGACTCCTATAATTCACCCCTCCACTTT.

This clonotype showed up many times. The CDR3 DNA sequence: TGCAGTGCTAGAGGTCCACAGGGGGCGAGGGTGGGCAATCAGCCCCAGCATTTT. Translated, it gives CSARGPQGARVGNQPQHF. The chain joins TRBV20-1 to TRBJ1-5, with 9 bases aligning to TRBD1. Trimming cost V 1 base and J 2 bases; bases outside gene matches: 12. The length of the CDR3 is 18 residues. Germline loops: CDR1 DFQATT, CDR2 SNEGSKA (reference sequence).

This clonotype was found many times. The V and J genes are TRBV5-1 and TRBJ2-2; the match to TRBD2 covers 13 bases. Germline loops: CDR1 SGHRS, CDR2 YFSETQ. Trimming at V came to 4 bases and at J to 9 bases, leaving 6 bases not matched to a gene. CDR3 length: 15 residues. The CDR3 region is CASSPGLAGARELFF. CDR3 coding DNA: TGCGCCAGCAGCCCCGGACTAGCGGGAGCGCGGGAGCTGTTTTTT.